These T cell receptor beta chains were read from a single sample in a study of blood T cell repertoires in COVID-19. Here immunoSEQ multiplex PCR was the method, and the copy in TCRdb shows in-frame clones only, minus some. The table includes around 250,000 clones, 65% to 90% detected once. Sequencing used PBMCs or T cells enriched from blood (not recorded which). These receptors all come from a man between 18 and 29 years old who had recovered from COVID-19. Each CDR3 is given with its conserved first and last residue. D genes are given only for firm matches. Only part of the rows carry a size: once, few, many, or a class if the clone is expanded.

length,V,J,D,size,DNA,CDR3
16,TRBV7-9,TRBJ2-5,.,once,TGTGCCAGCAGCTTAGGCGGACTCGTGAGAAATGAGACCCAGTACTTC,CASSLGGLVRNETQYF
15,TRBV5-5,TRBJ2-2,.,.,TGTGCCAGCAGCTTGTACGACCCAGGGACCGGGGAGCTGTTTTTT,CASSLYDPGTGELFF
14,TRBV16,TRBJ1-6,TRBD1,.,TGTGCCAGCAGCCCCCGACAGGGTAATTCACCCCTCCACTTT,CASSPRQGNSPLHF
14,TRBV28,TRBJ1-2,.,.,TGTGCCAGCAGTATCATTGAGCAATTCACCGGCTACACCTTC,CASSIIEQFTGYTF
14,TRBV6-6,TRBJ1-6,.,.,TGTGCCAGCAGTTACTCGGACAATAATTCACCCCTCCACTTT,CASSYSDNNSPLHF
14,TRBV7-3,TRBJ2-7,TRBD1,few,TGTGCCAGCAGCCCGGACAGGTACTCCTACGAGCAGTACTTC,CASSPDRYSYEQYF
15,TRBV5-4,TRBJ1-1,TRBD1,.,TGTGCCAGCAGCCCTGCCGGACAGGTTAACACTGAAGCTTTCTTT,CASSPAGQVNTEAFF
14,TRBV4-1,TRBJ2-7,TRBD1,.,TGCGCCAGCAGCCAACCAACAGGGGGCGTCGAGCAGTACTTC,CASSQPTGGVEQYF
15,TRBV3-1/TRBV3-2,TRBJ1-4,.,.,TGTGCCAGCAGCCCTCGACAGGACGGTCATGAAAAACTGTTTTTT,CASSPRQDGHEKLFF
14,TRBV4-2,TRBJ1-4,.,few,TGTGCCAGCAGCCAAGCAGGGGCTGTAGAAAAACTGTTTTTT,CASSQAGAVEKLFF
15,TRBV6-5,TRBJ1-5,.,.,TGTGCCAGCAGTTACTCATCACAGAGCAATCAGCCCCAGCATTTT,CASSYSSQSNQPQHF
13,TRBV2,TRBJ1-6,.,.,TGTGCCAGCAGTGACAGCTATAATTCACCCCTCCACTTT,CASSDSYNSPLHF
12,TRBV28,TRBJ1-2,.,once,TGTGCCAGCAATTCAGGGTCTTATGGCTACACCTTC,CASNSGSYGYTF
15,TRBV4-2,TRBJ2-5,.,.,TGTGCCAGCAGCCAAGAGAGGGCTGATCAAGAGACCCAGTACTTC,CASSQERADQETQYF
14,TRBV7-9,TRBJ2-5,.,.,TGTGCCAGCAGCTTACTCATGACTGAAGAGACCCAGTACTTC,CASSLLMTEETQYF
16,TRBV2,TRBJ1-5,.,.,TGTGCCAGCAGTGAATTGGGCGAATGGGGCAATCAGCCCCAGCATTTT,CASSELGEWGNQPQHF
13,TRBV27,TRBJ1-2,.,once,TGTGCCAGCAGTTTAAGGGGAGGCTATGGCTACACCTTC,CASSLRGGYGYTF
21,TRBV29-1,TRBJ2-6,TRBD2,.,TGCAGCGTTGAAGAATGGCGGGGGGGAGATCTCCTTAGCTCTGGGGCCAACGTCCTGACTTTC,CSVEEWRGGDLLSSGANVLTF
15,TRBV5-7,TRBJ2-7,.,.,TGTGCCAGCAGCTTGGGGCCAGGCAATACCTACGAGCAGTACTTC,CASSLGPGNTYEQYF
12,TRBV5-1,TRBJ2-7,.,.,TGCGCCAGCAGCATGGACAGCTACGAGCAGTACTTC,CASSMDSYEQYF
12,TRBV5-1,TRBJ2-1,.,.,TGCGCCAGCAGCTTACAATACAATGAGCAGTTCTTC,CASSLQYNEQFF
14,TRBV7-9,TRBJ1-3,TRBD1,.,TGTGCCAGCAGCTTCAGGGGGCCTGGAAACACCATATATTTT,CASSFRGPGNTIYF
15,TRBV19,TRBJ2-1,.,few,TGTGCCAGTACACCTAGTTTGACTCCATACAATGAGCAGTTCTTC,CASTPSLTPYNEQFF
16,TRBV11-2,TRBJ2-6,.,.,TGTGCCAGCAGCTTAGGTCAGGGGTCTGGGGCCAACGTCCTGACTTTC,CASSLGQGSGANVLTF
13,TRBV2,TRBJ2-1,TRBD1,.,TGTGCCAGCAGGATGACAGGGATCAATGAGCAGTTCTTC,CASRMTGINEQFF
13,TRBV5-4,TRBJ1-2,.,once,TGTGCCAGCACTGGACAGTTTAACTATGGCTACACCTTC,CASTGQFNYGYTF
11,TRBV6-5,TRBJ2-3,.,.,TGTGCCAGCAGACTCACAGATACGCAGTATTTT,CASRLTDTQYF
13,TRBV11-3,TRBJ2-1,.,once,TGTGCCAGCAGCTTAGTAGCCGGGAGTGAGCAGTTCTTC,CASSLVAGSEQFF
13,TRBV18,TRBJ1-2,TRBD1,.,TGTGCCAGCTGGACAGGGGGTAACTATGGCTACACCTTC,CASWTGGNYGYTF
13,TRBV18,TRBJ1-1,TRBD1,.,TGTGCCAGCTCTACAGGGGAGAACACTGAAGCTTTCTTT,CASSTGENTEAFF
14,TRBV7-9,TRBJ2-3,.,once,TGTGCCAGCAGCTTAGACTCCTCCGCTATGAAGCAGTATTTT,CASSLDSSAMKQYF
16,TRBV9,TRBJ2-4,.,.,TGTGCCAGCAGCGCGAACCCCAGGTCGGTGAGAGACATTCAGTACTTC,CASSANPRSVRDIQYF
13,TRBV7-9,TRBJ1-1,.,.,TGTGCCAGCAGCTTGGCGCAGGGTTCCAGGTCTTTCTTT,CASSLAQGSRSFF
14,TRBV7-9,TRBJ1-1,TRBD1,.,TGTGCCAGCAGCGTACAGGGGGTGAACACTGAAGCTTTCTTT,CASSVQGVNTEAFF
15,TRBV5-4,TRBJ2-1,.,.,TGTGCCAGCAGCTTGCCTTCGACAGGAGGCGATGAGCAGTTCTTC,CASSLPSTGGDEQFF
12,TRBV29-1,TRBJ2-5,.,.,TGCAGCGTTCCCGGGGGCCAAGAGACCCAGTACTTC,CSVPGGQETQYF
15,TRBV18,TRBJ1-3,TRBD1,.,TGTGCCAGCGGTGGGACAGGCCTCTCTGGAAACACCATATATTTT,CASGGTGLSGNTIYF
15,TRBV18,TRBJ2-1,TRBD1,.,TGTGCCAGCTCACCAAGACAGGGGGCCTACAATGAGCAGTTCTTC,CASSPRQGAYNEQFF
14,TRBV27,TRBJ2-7,.,once,TGTGCCAGCAGTTTTGACCGGCAGGGGTACGAGCAGTACTTC,CASSFDRQGYEQYF
15,TRBV11-2,TRBJ2-7,.,.,TGTGCCAGCAGCCCCGGGACGGGAGTCGGATACGAGCAGTACTTC,CASSPGTGVGYEQYF
15,TRBV5-1,TRBJ1-1,TRBD1,.,TGCGCCAGCCGGCCCTGGACAGGGGGGAGCACTGAAGCTTTCTTT,CASRPWTGGSTEAFF
13,TRBV6-5,TRBJ2-4,.,.,TGTGCCAGCAACCTAGCGGCCAAAAACATTCAGTACTTC,CASNLAAKNIQYF
13,TRBV12-3/TRBV12-4,TRBJ1-5,.,.,TGTGCCAGCAGCCTTGACAGGAATCAGCCCCAGCATTTT,CASSLDRNQPQHF
15,TRBV24-1,TRBJ2-2,TRBD1,.,TGTGCCACCAGACAGGGGGCGACGGACACCGGGGAGCTGTTTTTT,CATRQGATDTGELFF
16,TRBV5-1,TRBJ1-1,TRBD1,.,TGCGCCAGCAGCTTGGCCGAGACAGGGGCAGGGACTGAAGCTTTCTTT,CASSLAETGAGTEAFF
15,TRBV14,TRBJ2-7,TRBD2,.,TGTGCCAGCAGCCACGGGACTAGCGGGAGTGACGAGCAGTACTTC,CASSHGTSGSDEQYF
11,TRBV6-5,TRBJ2-2,.,.,TGTGCCAGCAGTCAGTCCGGGGAGCTGTTTTTT,CASSQSGELFF
16,TRBV29-1,TRBJ1-1,TRBD1,.,TGCAGCGTTGAAGCCCGAGACAGGGGACCGAACACTGAAGCTTTCTTT,CSVEARDRGPNTEAFF
15,TRBV18,TRBJ1-1,TRBD1,once,TGTGCCAGCTCATCCCAGGGACAGGGGGACACTGAAGCTTTCTTT,CASSSQGQGDTEAFF
13,TRBV14,TRBJ2-3,.,.,TGTGCCAGCAGCCACGTTCTTGAGGATACGCAGTATTTT,CASSHVLEDTQYF
14,TRBV5-5,TRBJ2-2,.,.,TGTGCCAGCAGCTTGGACAGAAACACCGGGGAGCTGTTTTTT,CASSLDRNTGELFF
14,TRBV29-1,TRBJ2-1,TRBD1,.,TGCAGCGTAGCCGACAGGGGGCCATACAATGAGCAGTTCTTC,CSVADRGPYNEQFF
13,TRBV24-1,TRBJ1-2,TRBD1,few,TGTGCCACCAGTGATTGGACAGGGTATGGCTACACCTTC,CATSDWTGYGYTF